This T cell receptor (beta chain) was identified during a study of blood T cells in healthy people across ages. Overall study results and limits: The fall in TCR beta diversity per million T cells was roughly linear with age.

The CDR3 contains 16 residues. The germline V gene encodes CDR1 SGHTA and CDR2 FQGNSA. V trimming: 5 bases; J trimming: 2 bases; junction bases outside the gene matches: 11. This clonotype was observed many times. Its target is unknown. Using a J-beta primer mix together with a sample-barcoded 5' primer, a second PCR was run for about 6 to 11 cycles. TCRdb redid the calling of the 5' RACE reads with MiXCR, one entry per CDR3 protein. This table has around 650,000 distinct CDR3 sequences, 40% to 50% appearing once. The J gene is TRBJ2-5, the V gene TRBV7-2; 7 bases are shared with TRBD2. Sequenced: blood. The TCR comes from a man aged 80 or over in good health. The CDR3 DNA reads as TGTGCCAGCAGCACAAGGACTAGTTACTATCAAGAGACCCAGTACTTC. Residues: CASSTRTSYYQETQYF.